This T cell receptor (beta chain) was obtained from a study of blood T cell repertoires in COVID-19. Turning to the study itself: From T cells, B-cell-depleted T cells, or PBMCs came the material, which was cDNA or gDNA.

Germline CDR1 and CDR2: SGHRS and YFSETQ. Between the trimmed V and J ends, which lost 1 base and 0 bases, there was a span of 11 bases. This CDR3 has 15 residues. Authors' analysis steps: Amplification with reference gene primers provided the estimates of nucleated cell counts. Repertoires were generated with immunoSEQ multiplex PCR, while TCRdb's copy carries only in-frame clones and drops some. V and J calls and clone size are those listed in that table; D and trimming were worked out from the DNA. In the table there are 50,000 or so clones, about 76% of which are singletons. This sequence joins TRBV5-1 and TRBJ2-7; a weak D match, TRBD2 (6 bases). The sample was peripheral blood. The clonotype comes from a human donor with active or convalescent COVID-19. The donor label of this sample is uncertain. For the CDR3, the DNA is TGCGCCAGCAGCTTGTGGGGACTGAGCTCCTACGAGCAGTACTTC. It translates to CASSLWGLSSYEQYF.